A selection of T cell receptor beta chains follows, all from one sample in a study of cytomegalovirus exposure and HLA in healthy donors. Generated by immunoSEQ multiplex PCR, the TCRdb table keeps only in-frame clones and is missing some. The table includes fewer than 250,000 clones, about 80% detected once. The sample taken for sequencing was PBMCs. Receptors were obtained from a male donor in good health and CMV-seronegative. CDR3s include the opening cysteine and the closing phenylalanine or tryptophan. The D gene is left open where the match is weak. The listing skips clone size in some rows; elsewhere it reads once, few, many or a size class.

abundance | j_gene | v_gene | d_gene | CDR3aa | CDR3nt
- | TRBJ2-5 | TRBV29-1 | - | CSVVPGQETQYF | TGCAGCGTCGTTCCGGGCCAAGAGACCCAGTACTTC
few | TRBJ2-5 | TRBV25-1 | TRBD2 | CASSETSGSWSETQYF | TGTGCCAGCAGTGAGACTAGCGGGTCATGGTCGGAGACCCAGTACTTC
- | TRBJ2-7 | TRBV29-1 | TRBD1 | CSVGTGSHEQYF | TGCAGCGTTGGGACAGGGAGCCACGAGCAGTACTTC
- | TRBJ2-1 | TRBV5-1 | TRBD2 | CASAGGGSNNEQFF | TGCGCCAGCGCCGGGGGGGGCTCTAACAATGAGCAGTTCTTC
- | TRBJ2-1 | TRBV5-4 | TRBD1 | CASSPGGTGGSNEQFF | TGTGCCAGCAGCCCAGGAGGGACAGGGGGGTCGAATGAGCAGTTCTTC
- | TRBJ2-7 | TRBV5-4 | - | CASKSQGHEQYF | TGTGCCAGCAAATCACAGGGCCACGAGCAGTACTTC
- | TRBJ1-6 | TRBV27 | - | CASSLQGLISPLHF | TGTGCCAGCAGTTTACAGGGGTTAATTTCACCCCTCCACTTT
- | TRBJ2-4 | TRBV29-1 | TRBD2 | CSVGGGELAKNIQYF | TGCAGCGTTGGCGGGGGGGAACTAGCCAAAAACATTCAGTACTTC
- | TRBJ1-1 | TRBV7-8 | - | CASSPETNTEAFF | TGTGCCAGCAGCCCGGAGACGAACACTGAAGCTTTCTTT
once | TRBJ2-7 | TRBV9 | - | CASSVTGKSYEQYF | TGTGCCAGCAGCGTAACAGGCAAGTCCTACGAGCAGTACTTC
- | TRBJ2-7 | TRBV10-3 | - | CAISVGRTVYYEQYF | TGTGCCATCAGTGTTGGTAGGACAGTTTACTACGAGCAGTACTTC
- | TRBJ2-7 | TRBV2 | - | CASRVPDKILYEQYF | TGTGCCAGCAGGGTACCGGACAAGATCCTTTACGAGCAGTACTTC
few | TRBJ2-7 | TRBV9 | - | CASSVVSDGEQYF | TGTGCCAGCAGCGTAGTTAGCGATGGGGAGCAGTACTTC
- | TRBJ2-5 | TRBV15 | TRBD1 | CATIRGTGVRETQYF | TGTGCCACCATCCGCGGGACAGGGGTTCGAGAGACCCAGTACTTC
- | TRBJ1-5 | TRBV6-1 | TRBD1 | CASSQGTVNNQPQHF | TGTGCCAGCAGCCAGGGGACAGTGAACAATCAGCCCCAGCATTTT
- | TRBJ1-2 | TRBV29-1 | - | CSVGGSAGGGYGYTF | TGCAGCGTTGGGGGATCCGCTGGGGGAGGCTATGGCTACACCTTC
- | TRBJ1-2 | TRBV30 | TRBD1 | CAWGTGANYGYTF | TGTGCCTGGGGGACAGGAGCTAACTATGGCTACACCTTC
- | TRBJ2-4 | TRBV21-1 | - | CASSKEWASGRTGFKNIQYF | TGTGCCAGCAGCAAAGAATGGGCTAGCGGGAGGACCGGGTTCAAAAACATTCAGTACTTC
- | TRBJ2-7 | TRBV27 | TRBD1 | CASAVGQYYEQYF | TGTGCCAGCGCCGTGGGACAGTACTACGAGCAGTACTTC
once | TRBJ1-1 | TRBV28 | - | CASSPRLDTEAFF | TGTGCCAGCAGTCCCAGACTGGACACTGAAGCTTTCTTT
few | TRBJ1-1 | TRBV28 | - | CASGTGGTEAFF | TGTGCCAGCGGAACAGGCGGCACTGAAGCTTTCTTT
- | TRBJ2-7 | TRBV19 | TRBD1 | CATNRGYEQYF | TGTGCCACTAACAGGGGCTACGAGCAGTACTTC
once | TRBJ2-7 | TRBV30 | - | CAWSRTLYEQYF | TGTGCCTGGAGTCGGACACTCTACGAGCAGTACTTC
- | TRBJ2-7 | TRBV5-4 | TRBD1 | CASSPDRGNEQYF | TGTGCCAGCAGCCCGGACAGGGGCAACGAGCAGTACTTC
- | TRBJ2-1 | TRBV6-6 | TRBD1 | CASKGTGGSDEQFF | TGTGCCAGCAAAGGCACAGGGGGGAGTGATGAGCAGTTCTTC
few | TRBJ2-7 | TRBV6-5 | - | CASSYSRGPAHEQYF | TGTGCCAGCAGTTACTCGCGGGGCCCGGCCCACGAGCAGTACTTC
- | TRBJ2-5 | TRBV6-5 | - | CASRASGLQETQYF | TGTGCCAGCAGAGCATCGGGTTTACAAGAGACCCAGTACTTC
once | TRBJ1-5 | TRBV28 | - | CASSVNQPQHF | TGTGCCAGCAGTGTAAATCAGCCCCAGCATTTT
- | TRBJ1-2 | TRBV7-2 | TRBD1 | CASSPRTGNLNQYGYTF | TGTGCCAGCAGCCCTCGGACAGGGAACCTAAACCAGTATGGCTACACCTTC
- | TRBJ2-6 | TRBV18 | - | CASSPPSLGSGANVLTF | TGTGCCAGCTCACCACCCTCCCTAGGATCTGGGGCCAACGTCCTGACTTTC
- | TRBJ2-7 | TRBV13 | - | CASSLFLGASSYEQYF | TGTGCCAGCAGCTTATTTTTGGGGGCGAGCTCCTACGAGCAGTACTTC
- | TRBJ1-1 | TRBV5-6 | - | CASSLNRGLRTEAFF | TGTGCCAGCAGCTTGAATCGGGGTTTGAGGACTGAAGCTTTCTTT
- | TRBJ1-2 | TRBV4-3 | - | CASSQEKNSLFYGYTF | TGCGCCAGCAGCCAAGAGAAGAACAGCCTCTTCTATGGCTACACCTTC
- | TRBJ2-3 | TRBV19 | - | CASSISRELSLSTDTQYF | TGTGCCAGTAGTATATCACGGGAGCTTTCTCTCTCGACAGATACGCAGTATTTT
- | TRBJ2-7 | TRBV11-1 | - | CASSFALGAYEQYF | TGTGCCAGCAGCTTCGCCCTAGGGGCCTACGAGCAGTACTTC
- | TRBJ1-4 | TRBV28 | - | CASSLSPRSWTDYNEKLFF | TGTGCCAGCAGTTTATCCCCTCGGTCGTGGACAGATTATAATGAAAAACTGTTTTTT
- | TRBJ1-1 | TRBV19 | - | CASSTPSTGGGTEAFF | TGTGCCAGTAGTACCCCATCAACGGGAGGAGGCACTGAAGCTTTCTTT
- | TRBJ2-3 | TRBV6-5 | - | CASSYDGGTDTQYF | TGTGCCAGCAGTTACGATGGGGGGACAGATACGCAGTATTTT
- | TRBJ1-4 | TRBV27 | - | CASRMTPARQSGKLFF | TGTGCCAGCAGGATGACTCCCGCCCGACAGAGTGGAAAACTGTTTTTT
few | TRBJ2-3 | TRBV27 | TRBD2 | CASSFRLAGGQDTQYF | TGTGCCAGCAGTTTCCGACTAGCGGGGGGGCAAGATACGCAGTATTTT
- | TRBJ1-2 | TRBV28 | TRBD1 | CASSLGRGLGYTF | TGTGCCAGCAGTTTAGGCAGGGGGCTTGGCTACACCTTC
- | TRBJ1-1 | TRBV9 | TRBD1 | CASSEDWTGGTEAFF | TGTGCCAGCAGCGAAGATTGGACAGGAGGAACTGAAGCTTTCTTT
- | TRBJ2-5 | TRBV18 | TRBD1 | CASSPGQGPQETQYF | TGTGCCAGCTCACCCGGACAGGGCCCCCAAGAGACCCAGTACTTC
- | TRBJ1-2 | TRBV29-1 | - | CSVAAGSVYGYTF | TGCAGCGTTGCTGCGGGATCCGTTTATGGCTACACCTTC
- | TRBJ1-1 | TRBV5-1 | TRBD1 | CASSPGQANTEAFF | TGCGCCAGCAGCCCGGGACAGGCGAACACTGAAGCTTTCTTT
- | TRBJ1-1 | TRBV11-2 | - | CASSFYVSEDTEAFF | TGTGCCAGCAGCTTTTATGTTTCAGAGGACACTGAAGCTTTCTTT
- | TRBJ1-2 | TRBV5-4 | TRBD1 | CASSDEGTGGRSIYGYTF | TGTGCCAGCAGCGATGAAGGGACAGGGGGCAGGTCGATATATGGCTACACCTTC
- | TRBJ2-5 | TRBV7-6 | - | CASSFRETQYF | TGTGCCAGCAGCTTCAGAGAGACCCAGTACTTC
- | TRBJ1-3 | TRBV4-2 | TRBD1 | CASSQGTGVSGNTIYF | TGTGCCAGCAGCCAGGGGACAGGGGTCTCAGGAAACACCATATATTTT
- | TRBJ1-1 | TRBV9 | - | CASSVEWSRTNEAFF | TGTGCCAGCAGCGTAGAGTGGTCCAGGACAAATGAAGCTTTCTTT
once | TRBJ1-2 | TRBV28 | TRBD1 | CVTRTGRYGYTF | TGCGTCACCCGGACAGGGCGATATGGCTACACCTTC
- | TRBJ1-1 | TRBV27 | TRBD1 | CASRFTGGTEAFF | TGTGCCAGCAGGTTTACAGGGGGCACTGAAGCTTTCTTT
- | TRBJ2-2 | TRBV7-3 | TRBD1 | CASSKGQPTGELFF | TGTGCCAGCAGCAAGGGACAGCCCACCGGGGAGCTGTTTTTT
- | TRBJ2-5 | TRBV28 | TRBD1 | CASSLRQGRGQETQYF | TGTGCCAGCAGTCTACGACAGGGAAGAGGGCAAGAGACCCAGTACTTC